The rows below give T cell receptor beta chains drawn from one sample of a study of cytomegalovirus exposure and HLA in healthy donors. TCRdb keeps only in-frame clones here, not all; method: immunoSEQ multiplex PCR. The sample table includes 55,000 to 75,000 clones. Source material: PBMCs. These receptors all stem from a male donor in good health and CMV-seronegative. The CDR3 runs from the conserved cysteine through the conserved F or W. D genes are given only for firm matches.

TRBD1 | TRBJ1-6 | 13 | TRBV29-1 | CSAKQGYNSPLHF | TGCAGCGCCAAACAGGGGTACAATTCACCCCTACACTTT
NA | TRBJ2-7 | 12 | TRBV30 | CAWSVRGYEQYF | TGTGCCTGGAGTGTCCGGGGGTACGAGCAGTACTTC
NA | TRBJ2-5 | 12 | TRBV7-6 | CASSSRQETQYF | TGTGCCAGCAGCTCTCGGCAAGAGACCCAGTACTTC
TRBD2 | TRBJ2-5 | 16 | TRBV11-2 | CASTFKGAGTRETQYF | TGTGCCAGCACCTTTAAAGGGGCCGGGACTAGGGAGACCCAGTACTTC
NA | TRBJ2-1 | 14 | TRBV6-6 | CASSYRESYNEQFF | TGTGCCAGCAGTTACAGGGAGTCCTACAATGAGCAGTTCTTC
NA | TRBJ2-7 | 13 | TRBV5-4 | CASSPGSSYEQYF | TGTGCCAGCAGCCCGGGTAGCTCCTACGAGCAGTACTTC
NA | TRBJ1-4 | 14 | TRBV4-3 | CASSRSRGDEKLFF | TGCGCCAGCAGCCGCTCCAGGGGAGACGAAAAACTGTTTTTT
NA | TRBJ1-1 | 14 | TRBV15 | CATSRDRGGTEAFF | TGTGCCACCAGCAGAGATCGGGGTGGCACTGAAGCTTTCTTT
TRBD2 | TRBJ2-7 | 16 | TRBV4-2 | CASSQAGLAGRYEQYF | TGTGCCAGCAGCCAAGCGGGACTAGCGGGGCGCTACGAGCAGTACTTC
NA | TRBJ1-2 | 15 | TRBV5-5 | CASSLGPLTNYGYTF | TGTGCCAGCAGCTTGGGTCCGCTAACTAACTATGGCTACACCTTC
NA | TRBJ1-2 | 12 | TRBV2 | CASSERRVGYTF | TGTGCCAGCAGTGAACGCAGGGTTGGCTACACCTTC
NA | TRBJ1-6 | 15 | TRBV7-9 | CASSSWGGGREELHF | TGTGCCAGCAGCTCCTGGGGCGGGGGCCGGGAAGAGCTACACTTT
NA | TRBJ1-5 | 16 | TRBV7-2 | CASSLRSGSGEQPQHF | TGTGCCAGCAGCTTAAGGTCGGGGAGTGGAGAGCAGCCCCAGCATTTT
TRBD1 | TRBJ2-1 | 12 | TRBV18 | CASSRGQGQQFF | TGTGCCAGCTCCCGGGGACAGGGGCAGCAGTTCTTC
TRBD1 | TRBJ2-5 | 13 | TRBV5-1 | CASSPQGAKTQYF | TGCGCCAGCAGCCCACAGGGGGCAAAGACCCAGTACTTC
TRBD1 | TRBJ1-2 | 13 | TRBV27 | CASSMGQVYGYTF | TGTGCCAGCAGCATGGGACAGGTCTATGGCTACACCTTC
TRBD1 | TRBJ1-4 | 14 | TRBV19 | CASSPGTGFEKLFF | TGTGCCAGTAGTCCCGGGACAGGGTTTGAAAAACTGTTTTTT
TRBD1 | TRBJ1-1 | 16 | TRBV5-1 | CASSSQGQGHVTEAFF | TGCGCCAGCAGCTCACAGGGACAGGGGCACGTCACTGAAGCTTTCTTT
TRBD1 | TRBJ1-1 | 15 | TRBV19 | CASSPRTGLNTEAFF | TGTGCCAGTAGTCCGCGGACAGGGTTGAACACTGAAGCTTTCTTT
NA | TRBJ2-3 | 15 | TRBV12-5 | CASGIDISGADTQYF | TGTGCTAGTGGTATAGACATCTCCGGCGCAGATACGCAGTATTTT
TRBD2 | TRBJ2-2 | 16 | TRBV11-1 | CASSLRSLAVSGELFF | TGTGCCAGCAGCTTAAGGTCCCTAGCGGTGTCCGGGGAGCTGTTTTTT
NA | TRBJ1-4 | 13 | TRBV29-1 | CSVEDPDREKLFF | TGCAGCGTTGAAGATCCCGACAGAGAAAAACTGTTTTTT
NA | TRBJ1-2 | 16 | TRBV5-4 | CASSPIPQTGYYGYTF | TGTGCCAGCAGCCCTATCCCTCAGACAGGATACTATGGCTACACCTTC
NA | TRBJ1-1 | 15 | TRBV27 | CASSLLRGGDTEAFF | TGTGCCAGCAGTTTATTGAGGGGGGGGGACACTGAAGCTTTCTTT
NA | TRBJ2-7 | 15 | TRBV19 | CASSTTGNRRYEQYF | TGTGCCAGTAGTACCACAGGGAATAGAAGATACGAGCAGTACTTC
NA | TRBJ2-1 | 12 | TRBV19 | CASSTSGAEQFF | TGTGCCAGTAGTACCTCAGGGGCTGAGCAGTTCTTC
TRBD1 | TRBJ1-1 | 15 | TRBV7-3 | CASSPSGQINTEAFF | TGTGCCAGCAGCCCCTCGGGACAGATTAACACTGAAGCTTTCTTT
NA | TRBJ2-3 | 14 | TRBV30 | CAWDLGAGTDTQYF | TGTGCCTGGGACTTGGGGGCCGGCACAGATACGCAGTATTTT
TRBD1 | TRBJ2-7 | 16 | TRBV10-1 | CASRTLRTGLPGEQYF | TGCGCCAGCAGAACACTACGGACAGGTCTGCCGGGGGAGCAGTACTTC
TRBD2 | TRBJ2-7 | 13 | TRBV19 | CASSVLAGDEQYF | TGTGCCAGTAGCGTACTAGCGGGAGACGAGCAGTACTTC
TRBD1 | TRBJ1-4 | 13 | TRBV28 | CASSVGQARTLFF | TGTGCCAGCAGTGTGGGACAGGCCCGGACCCTGTTTTTT
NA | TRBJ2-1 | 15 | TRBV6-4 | CASSESGGSYNEQFF | TGTGCCAGCAGTGAATCTGGCGGATCCTACAATGAGCAGTTCTTC
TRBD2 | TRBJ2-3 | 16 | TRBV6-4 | CASSDQSGGGRDTQYF | TGTGCCAGCAGTGACCAGAGCGGGGGCGGCCGAGATACGCAGTATTTT
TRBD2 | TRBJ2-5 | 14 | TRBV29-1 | CSVPLAGPQETQYF | TGCAGCGTCCCCTTAGCGGGACCCCAAGAGACCCAGTACTTC
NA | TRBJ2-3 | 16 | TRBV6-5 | CASSYGGGTRGDTQYF | TGTGCCAGCAGTTACGGGGGAGGTACCCGGGGAGATACGCAGTATTTT
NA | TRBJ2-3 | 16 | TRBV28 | CASSRWRDGRTDTQYF | TGTGCCAGCAGTCGGTGGAGAGACGGCCGCACAGATACGCAGTATTTT
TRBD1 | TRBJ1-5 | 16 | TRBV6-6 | CASSPRQGASNQPQHF | TGTGCCAGCAGTCCGCGACAGGGGGCGAGCAATCAGCCCCAGCATTTT
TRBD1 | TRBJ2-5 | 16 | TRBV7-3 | CASSSPLDRGSETQYF | TGTGCCAGCAGCTCTCCCTTGGACAGGGGATCTGAGACCCAGTACTTC
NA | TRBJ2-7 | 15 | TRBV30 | CAGSHPGQNSNEQYF | TGTGCCGGGAGTCACCCTGGACAGAATAGCAACGAGCAGTACTTC
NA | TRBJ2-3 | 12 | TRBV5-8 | CASSLRVGTQYF | TGTGCCAGCAGCCTCCGTGTCGGTACGCAGTATTTT
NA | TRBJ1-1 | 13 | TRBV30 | CAWAAGDYTEAFF | TGTGCCTGGGCCGCAGGGGATTATACTGAAGCTTTCTTT